The text below deals with one T cell receptor (beta chain). Its antigen is not identified. Expressed TCRB transcripts were sequenced because the entire RNA isolate underwent reverse transcription. The method was immunoSEQ multiplex PCR; TCRdb's version includes in-frame clones alone and lacks a portion of them. The table has about 42,000 clones, about 50% seen once. This record belongs to a study of beta chain features in type 1 diabetes. Whole-study results and caveats: Comparison showed that naive, central memory and Treg TCRB repertoires appeared more similar among patients than among healthy donors. VDJ junctions sequenced from type 1 diabetes patients showed fewer insertions and more deletions.

Sorting based on CD45RO/CCR7/CD25/CD127/CD95/CD27 separated CD4+ naive, central memory, regulatory and stem cell-like memory cells. All sorted populations exceeded 98% purity. Per germline, CDR1 KGHSH and CDR2 LQKENI. The CDR3 runs 18 residues. J lost 4 bases, V lost 3 bases, and 10 bases had no gene match. This sequence originates from a woman between 25 and 40 years old in good health. The sample was stem cell memory CD4+ T cells from blood. The chain employs TRBV18 and TRBJ2-3, with TRBD2 matching over 13 bases. The CDR3 here is CASSPLEWTSGRPDTQYF. DNA of the CDR3: TGTGCCAGCTCACCCCTAGAATGGACTAGCGGGAGACCAGATACGCAGTATTTT.